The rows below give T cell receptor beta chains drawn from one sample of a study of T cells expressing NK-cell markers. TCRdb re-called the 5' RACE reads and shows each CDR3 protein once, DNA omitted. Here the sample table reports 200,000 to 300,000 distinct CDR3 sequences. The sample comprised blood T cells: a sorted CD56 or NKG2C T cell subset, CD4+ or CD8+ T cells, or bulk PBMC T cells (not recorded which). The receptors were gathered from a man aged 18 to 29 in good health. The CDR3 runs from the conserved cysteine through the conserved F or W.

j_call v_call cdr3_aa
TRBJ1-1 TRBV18 CASSPPSRTDEAFF
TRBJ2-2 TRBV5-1 CASSTRGTGAGELFF
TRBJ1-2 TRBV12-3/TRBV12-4 CASRESGTALNYGYTF
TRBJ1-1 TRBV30 CAWSSKGQGFTEAFF
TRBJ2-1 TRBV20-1 CSARRTDNEQFF
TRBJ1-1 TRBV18 CASSPIQKEAFF
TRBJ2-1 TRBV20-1 CSARDSGVEQFF
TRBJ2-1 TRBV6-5 CASSYLGLAVTEEFF
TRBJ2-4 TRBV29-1 CSASALGAKNIQYF
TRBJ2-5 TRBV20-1 CSVRRRLDQETQYF
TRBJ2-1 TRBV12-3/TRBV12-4 CASSPQLAGAPNEQFF
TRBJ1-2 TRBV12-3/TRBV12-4 CASSGGHGYTF
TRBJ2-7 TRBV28 CASSWTGASYEQYF
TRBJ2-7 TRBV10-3 CAISGTGKNEQYF
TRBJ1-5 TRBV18 CASSPQSQASNQPQHF
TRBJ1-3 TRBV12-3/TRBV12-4 CASHDSGNTIYF
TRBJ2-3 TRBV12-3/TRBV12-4 CASSPSGRTTQYF
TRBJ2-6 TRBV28 CASEEGVSGANVLTF
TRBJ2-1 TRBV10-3 CASQGRAGTTDNEQFF
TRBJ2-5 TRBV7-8 CASSLEHGGRETQYF
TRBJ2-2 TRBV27 CASSPPVGGELFF
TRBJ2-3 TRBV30 CAWSVSGARDTQYF
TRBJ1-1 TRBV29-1 CSVLKRQRNTEAFF
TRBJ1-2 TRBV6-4 CASSRTGSLYGYTF
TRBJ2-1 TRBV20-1 CSASRLANNNEQFF
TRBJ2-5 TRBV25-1 CASSEPTGSAETQYF
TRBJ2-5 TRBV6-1 CASKLRTVKWETQYF
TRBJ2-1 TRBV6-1 CASVETGRYDEQFF
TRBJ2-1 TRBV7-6 CASSQSGRGYNEQFF
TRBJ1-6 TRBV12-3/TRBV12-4 CASSRNREPLHF
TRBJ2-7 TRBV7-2 CASSLRTGTSYEQYF
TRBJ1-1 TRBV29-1 CSVRWAGGNTEAFF
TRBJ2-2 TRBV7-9 CASSFRTSSRTWSGELFF
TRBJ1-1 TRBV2 CASTAGGFGEAFF
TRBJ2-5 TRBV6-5 CASSYSGLQETQYF
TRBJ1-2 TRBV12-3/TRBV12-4 CASSLAGGYTF
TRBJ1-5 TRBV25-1 CASSERQGDQPQHF
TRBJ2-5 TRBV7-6 CASSQGLGQETQYF
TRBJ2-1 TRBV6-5 CASSYSAGIYNEQFF
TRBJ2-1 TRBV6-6 CASCRLGGEQFF
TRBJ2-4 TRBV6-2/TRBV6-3 CASSSFSNLAKNIQYF
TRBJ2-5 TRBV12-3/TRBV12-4 CASSLGNREAQYF
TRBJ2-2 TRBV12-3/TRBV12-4 CASSSQGAVAGELFF
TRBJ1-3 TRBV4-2 CASSQKGGGTGSSDRNTIYF
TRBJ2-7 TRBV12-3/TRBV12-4 CASSLSGTGPYEQYF
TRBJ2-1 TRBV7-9 CASSPYEEQFF
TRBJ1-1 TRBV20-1 CSAGQGFGEAFF
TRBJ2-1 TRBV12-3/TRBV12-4 CASSRLPGLAGDNEQFF
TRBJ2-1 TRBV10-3 CAISESGLAASYNEQFF
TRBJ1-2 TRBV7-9 CASSWSGTPGGGYTF
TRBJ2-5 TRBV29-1 CSVRGLRGETQYF
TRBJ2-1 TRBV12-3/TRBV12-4 CASSTGTEAYNEQFF